The 29 T cell receptor beta chains reported below all come from one sample, sequenced in a study of blood T cell repertoires in COVID-19. Here immunoSEQ multiplex PCR was the method, and the copy in TCRdb shows in-frame clones only, minus some. The sample shows more than 250,000 clones, around 87% of them seen only once. The sequenced sample consisted of peripheral blood. The receptors originated from a man aged 50-59 years with active or convalescent COVID-19.

This sequence joins TRBV2 and TRBJ2-1, with D maybe TRBD2 (6 bases). CDR1 SNHLY and CDR2 FYNNEI come from the germline V gene. The CDR3 is 12 amino acids. V gave up 4 bases and J gave up 9 bases, with 10 bases separating them. CDR3 loop: CASSGTGAEQFF. CDR3 DNA sequence: TGTGCCAGCAGTGGCACGGGAGCTGAGCAGTTCTTC.

This chain links TRBV21-1 with TRBJ2-6; TRBD1 was called by the table and not checked on the DNA. TRBV21-1 is a pseudogene locus. The CDR3 is 18 residues long. The CDR3 here is CASSGSGTGISGANVLTF. CDR3 in DNA: TGTGCCAGCAGCGGTTCCGGGACAGGCATCTCTGGGGCCAACGTCCTGACTTTC.

The chain joins TRBV11-2 to TRBJ2-5; D gene ambiguous. CDR3 length: 12 residues. Germline V gene sequence: CDR1 SGHAT, CDR2 FQNNGV. With 0 bases removed from V and 5 bases from J, the gap between germline ends came to 4 bases. The CDR3 coding sequence is TGTGCCAGCAGCTTAGATCAGGAGACCCAGTACTTC. This sequence encodes CASSLDQETQYF.

The chain is built from TRBV4-1 and TRBJ1-4; D perhaps matches TRBD1 (6 bases). Deletions cut 1 base from V and 0 bases from J, with 9 bases between. The germline V gene has CDR1 MGHRA and CDR2 YSYEKL. The CDR3 is made up of 16 amino acids. The CDR3 DNA sequence: TGCGCCAGCAGCCAAGGACCAGGGGCAACTAATGAAAAACTGTTTTTT. Its protein is CASSQGPGATNEKLFF.

The V gene is TRBV4-1, the J gene TRBJ2-1, with 8 positions matching TRBD2. This CDR3 is 17 amino acids long. The V gene end was trimmed by 4 bases and the J gene end by 8 bases; junction bases not matched to a gene: 16. Germline V CDR1 and CDR2: MGHRA, YSYEKL. The CDR3 here is CASSLSVLTSGSHEQFF. The CDR3 nucleotides are TGCGCCAGCAGCCTAAGTGTCCTGACGAGCGGGAGTCATGAGCAGTTCTTC.

This chain uses TRBV19 with TRBJ1-6; a weak D match, TRBD1 (5 bases). The CDR3 is made up of 12 amino acids. Germline assignment: CDR1 LNHDA and CDR2 SQIVND (reference sequence). The V end was cut by 1 base, the J end by 11 bases, with 6 bases between. The CDR3 is CASSIVQAPLHF. CDR3 DNA sequence: TGTGCCAGTAGTATAGTACAGGCACCCCTCCACTTT.

This rearrangement joins TRBV30 to TRBJ2-1, with 13 positions matching TRBD2. J lost 8 bases, V lost 3 bases, and 7 bases had no gene match. Germline V CDR1 and CDR2: GTSNPN, SVGIG (reference sequence). The CDR3 is 15 residues long. The CDR3 reads CAWRIRLAGGYEQFF. DNA of the CDR3: TGTGCCTGGAGGATTCGACTAGCGGGAGGCTATGAGCAGTTCTTC.

The V and J genes are TRBV9 and TRBJ2-1, with 10 bases matching TRBD2. With V trimmed by 0 bases and J by 0 bases, 12 bases remained unmatched. Germline CDR1 and CDR2: SGDLS and YYNGEE. The CDR3 sequence is 20 residues long. CDR3 loop: CASSVDSPSGGDSSYNEQFF. For the CDR3, the DNA is TGTGCCAGCAGCGTAGACTCACCTAGCGGGGGTGATTCCTCCTACAATGAGCAGTTCTTC. The complete variable domain, with remaining parts taken from reference TRBV9 and TRBJ2-1, reads DSGVTQTPKHLITATGQRVTLRCSPRSGDLSVYWYQQSLDQGLQFLIQYYNGEERAKGNILERFSAQQFPDLHSELNLSSLELGDSALYFCASSVDSPSGGDSSYNEQFFGPGTRLTVL.

This clone has a handful of counts. V is TRBV3-1 (or the pseudogene TRBV3-2) and J is TRBJ1-1, with D possibly matching TRBD1 (5 bases). The V end lost 0 bases, the J end lost 1 base, and 12 bases lay between the germline ends. CDR3 length equals 16 residues. Germline-derived CDR1 and CDR2 are LGHDT and YNNKEL (reference sequence). The CDR3 DNA is TGTGCCAGCAGCCAAGATCTAGGGGTCCCGAACACTGAAGCTTTCTTT. Translating it yields CASSQDLGVPNTEAFF.

The V call is TRBV30, the J call TRBJ1-2; 7 bases fit TRBD1. The CDR3 has 14 amino acids. J gave up 3 bases and V 2 bases, and 6 bases lay outside the gene matches. Germline V lookup: CDR1 GTSNPN, CDR2 SVGIG (reference sequence). Here the CDR3 reads CAWSPPDRYYGYTF. CDR3 sequence (DNA): TGTGCCTGGAGTCCCCCGGACAGGTACTATGGCTACACCTTC.

The CDR3 DNA sequence: TGCAGCGTGAGGCCCCAGGGAGGGTACGCTGAAGCTTTCTTT. Protein: CSVRPQGGYAEAFF. The V call is TRBV29-1, the J call TRBJ1-1; possibly TRBD1 for D (5 bases). Germline loops: CDR1 SQVTM, CDR2 ANQGSEA. The CDR3 is 14 amino acids. V was trimmed by 6 bases and J by 6 bases, leaving 20 bases between them.

This chain connects TRBV27 to TRBJ1-3, with D tentatively TRBD1 (6 bases). Germline V gene sequence: CDR1 MNHEY, CDR2 SMNVEV (reference sequence). The CDR3 spans 15 residues. V was pared by 10 bases and J by 2 bases, with 18 bases between. The CDR3 nucleotides read TGTGCCACCCAAATGGCGGGGGGGCCTGGAAACACCATATATTTT. It yields the protein CATQMAGGPGNTIYF.

The genes are TRBV28 and TRBJ1-2; D remains ambiguous. This CDR3 has 14 residues. V lost 5 bases and J 4 bases, leaving 14 bases between the germline ends. Per germline, CDR1 MDHEN and CDR2 SYDVKM. Here the CDR3 DNA reads TGTGCCAGCAGTCCCCCCGGGGTGGCCTATGGCTACACCTTC. Encoded protein: CASSPPGVAYGYTF.

This chain links TRBV7-2 with TRBJ1-4; possible D gene TRBD1, 5 bases. Trimming removed 5 bases at V and 8 bases at J, with 9 bases between. The CDR3 spans 12 residues. CDR1 is SGHTA, CDR2 FQGNSA, per germline. CDR3 DNA sequence: TGTGCCAGCAGCAACAGGAACGAAAAACTGTTTTTT. It translates to CASSNRNEKLFF. Full variable domain (missing parts from reference TRBV7-2 and TRBJ1-4): GAGVSQSPSNKVTEKGKDVELRCDPISGHTALYWYRQSLGQGLEFLIYFQGNSAPDKSGLPSDRFSAERTGGSVSTLTIQRTQQEDSAVYLCASSNRNEKLFFGSGTQLSVL.

This chain links TRBV5-5 with TRBJ1-1; D is possibly TRBD1 (6 bases). The CDR3 covers 15 residues. Germline V gives CDR1 SGHKS, CDR2 YYEKEE (reference sequence). V was pared by 3 bases and J by 3 bases, with 15 bases between. Written as DNA, the CDR3 is TGTGCCAGCAGCTGGCGGACAGACGGCGACACTGAAGCTTTCTTT. Translation: CASSWRTDGDTEAFF.

The rearrangement links TRBV19 to TRBJ1-1, with TRBD1 matching 9 bases. The junction had 4 bases not matched to a gene; V was cut back by 5 bases and J by 6 bases. Germline values: CDR1 LNHDA, CDR2 SQIVND (reference sequence). This CDR3 is built from 13 residues. This chain's CDR3 is CASSQRQGAEAFF. CDR3 in DNA: TGTGCCAGTAGTCAAAGACAGGGGGCTGAAGCTTTCTTT.

This chain joins TRBV20-1 and TRBJ2-7, with TRBD2 matching 15 bases. The CDR3 extends over 18 amino acids. CDR1 DFQATT and CDR2 SNEGSKA come from the germline V gene (reference sequence). Losses at the gene ends were 3 bases for V and 4 bases for J; bases not matched to a gene: 13. Here the CDR3 DNA reads TGCAGTGCTAGTAACCCCCGGACTAGCGGGGGGGCCTTTTACGAGCAGTACTTC. Translation: CSASNPRTSGGAFYEQYF.

The CDR3 coding sequence is TGTGCCAGCAGCCCCGGACAGGTATCCTACAATGAGCAGTTCTTC. Protein sequence: CASSPGQVSYNEQFF. The chain couples TRBV7-2 to TRBJ2-1; 7 nucleotides line up with TRBD1. Trimming at V came to 5 bases and at J to 1 base, leaving 5 bases not matched to a gene. The CDR3 has 15 amino acids. Germline loops: CDR1 SGHTA, CDR2 FQGNSA.

This chain uses TRBV5-5 with TRBJ2-7; 7 bases match TRBD1. CDR3 length equals 15 residues. The germline CDR1 and CDR2 sequences are SGHKS and YYEKEE (reference sequence). Trimming removed 1 base from V and 2 bases from J; junction bases left unmatched: 6. The CDR3 DNA follows: TGTGCCAGCAGCTTGAGTCCGGGACAGACCTACGAGCAGTACTTC. Its translation is CASSLSPGQTYEQYF.

The gene calls are TRBV9 and TRBJ2-1, with 9 bases that match TRBD2. Per the germline V gene, CDR1 is SGDLS and CDR2 is YYNGEE. The CDR3 contains 15 residues. V lost 4 bases and J lost 6; bases outside the gene matches: 8. CDR3 sequence: CASSPRGGGSNEQFF. The CDR3 bases are TGTGCCAGCAGCCCCCGCGGGGGGGGTAGCAATGAGCAGTTCTTC.

The genes are TRBV19 and TRBJ1-2; TRBD1 might be the D (5 bases). The CDR3 covers 18 residues. Trimming left V 3 bases short and J 4 bases short, with 24 bases between. CDR1 is LNHDA and CDR2 is SQIVND in the germline V gene (reference sequence). CDR3 in DNA: TGTGCCAGTAGTATGGGTGTCACCTGGGGCAGCGGGGCCTATGGCTACACCTTC. This sequence encodes CASSMGVTWGSGAYGYTF.

The count of this clone is one. The genes are TRBV7-9 and TRBJ1-1, with D hard to call. The CDR3 is 13 residues long. V was trimmed by 5 bases and J by 5 bases, leaving 12 bases between them. Germline V gene data show CDR1 as SEHNR and CDR2 as FQNEAQ (reference sequence). The CDR3 spells CASSPSSRTEAFF. In DNA, the CDR3 is TGTGCCAGCAGCCCTAGTAGTAGGACTGAAGCTTTCTTT. Filled out from reference TRBV7-9 and TRBJ1-1, the complete variable domain reads DTGVSQNPRHKITKRGQNVTFRCDPISEHNRLYWYRQTLGQGPEFLTYFQNEAQLEKSRLLSDRFSAERPKGSFSTLEIQRTEQGDSAMYLCASSPSSRTEAFFGQGTRLTVV.

The genes are TRBV9 and TRBJ2-5; tentative D call: TRBD1 (6 bases). The CDR3 length is 14 residues. The germline V gene encodes CDR1 SGDLS and CDR2 YYNGEE. V lost 3 bases and J lost 3, with 12 bases in between. Written as DNA, the CDR3 is TGTGCCAGCAGCGACCGGCAGGGGAAAGAGACCCAGTACTTC. Residues: CASSDRQGKETQYF.

The gene calls are TRBV5-4 and TRBJ1-1; D not resolved. Germline assignment: CDR1 SGHNT and CDR2 YYREEE (reference sequence). The CDR3 is 13 residues long. Trimming removed 5 bases at V and 4 bases at J, with 12 bases between. CDR3 coding DNA: TGTGCCAGCAGACAACAGCAAACCACTGAAGCTTTCTTT. This gives the protein CASRQQQTTEAFF.

The CDR3 DNA is TGTGCCAGCAGTTACGGTATAGAAGAGACCCAGTACTTC. This sequence encodes CASSYGIEETQYF. This sequence joins TRBV6-2 or TRBV6-3 and TRBJ2-5; no definite D call. Trimming took 2 bases from V and 3 from J, leaving 7 bases between them. There are 13 residues in the CDR3. Germline V CDR1 and CDR2: MNHEY, SVGEGT.

The chain is built from TRBV11-2 and TRBJ2-4; tentatively, D is TRBD2 (6 bases). V lost 0 bases to trimming and J lost 5 bases, with 14 bases between them. The germline V gene has CDR1 SGHAT and CDR2 FQNNGV. The CDR3 consists of 16 residues. In DNA, the CDR3 is TGTGCCAGCAGCTTAGAGGGTTATGGCGGGGAAAACATTCAGTACTTC. Translated, it gives CASSLEGYGGENIQYF.

Concerning this clone: At one end the junction does not follow the germline gene, possibly because of a read error. The chain couples TRBV11-1 to TRBJ1-1, with TRBD1 matching 7 bases. Germline lookup yields CDR1 SGHAT and CDR2 FQDESV (reference sequence). This CDR3 region has 14 residues. CDR3 DNA: TGTGCCAGCACCTTAACGACAGGGCGCACTGAAGCTTTCTTT. Amino acid sequence: CASTLTTGRTEAFF.

The chain has TRBV3-1 (or the pseudogene TRBV3-2) and TRBJ2-1; D is unresolved. CDR1 is LGHDT and CDR2 is YNNKEL in the germline V gene (reference sequence). CDR3 length: 14 residues. Between the trimmed V and J ends, which lost 4 bases and 6 bases, there was a span of 13 bases. Here the CDR3 reads CASSRSRSFNEQFF. CDR3 nucleotide sequence: TGTGCCAGCAGCCGATCGAGAAGTTTCAATGAGCAGTTCTTC.

The gene calls are TRBV2 and TRBJ2-2; D perhaps matches TRBD1 (5 bases). Looked up from germline, CDR1 is SNHLY and CDR2 is FYNNEI. The CDR3 runs 15 residues. V was clipped by 5 bases and J by 0 bases, with 10 bases between them. As DNA, the CDR3 is TGTGCCAGCAGTCAGGGATTTTCGAACACCGGGGAGCTGTTTTTT. Its protein product is CASSQGFSNTGELFF.